The T cell receptor (beta chain) described here comes from a study of blood T cell repertoires in COVID-19. Data came from immunoSEQ multiplex PCR; TCRdb stores just in-frame clones and leaves some out. The table includes fewer than 400,000 clones, about 83% detected once. Those who participated ranged in age from 18 to 89 years and resided in about two dozen US areas. The CDR3 has 16 amino acids. Trimming removed 2 bases at V and 5 bases at J, with 16 bases between. From germline, CDR1 is ENHRY and CDR2 SYGVKD. The gene calls are TRBV10-3 and TRBJ2-1; a weak D match, TRBD1 (5 bases). The sequenced material came from PBMCs or T cells enriched from blood (not recorded which). The TCR comes from a woman aged 45-65 years who had recovered from COVID-19. The CDR3 reads CAISEGAAGSHNEQFF. The CDR3 DNA reads as TGTGCCATCAGTGAGGGCGCCGCAGGGTCTCACAATGAGCAGTTCTTC.